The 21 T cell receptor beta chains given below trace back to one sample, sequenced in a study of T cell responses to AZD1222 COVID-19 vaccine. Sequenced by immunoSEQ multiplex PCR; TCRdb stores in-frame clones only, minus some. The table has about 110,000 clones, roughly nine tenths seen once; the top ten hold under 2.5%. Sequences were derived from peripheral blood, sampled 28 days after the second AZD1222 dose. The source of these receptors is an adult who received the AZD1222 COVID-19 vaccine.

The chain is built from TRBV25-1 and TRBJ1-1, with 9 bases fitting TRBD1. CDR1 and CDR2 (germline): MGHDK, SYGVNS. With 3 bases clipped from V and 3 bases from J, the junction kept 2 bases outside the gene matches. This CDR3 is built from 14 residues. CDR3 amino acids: CASSEDRGYTEAFF. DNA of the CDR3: TGTGCCAGCAGTGAGGACAGGGGCTACACTGAAGCTTTCTTT.

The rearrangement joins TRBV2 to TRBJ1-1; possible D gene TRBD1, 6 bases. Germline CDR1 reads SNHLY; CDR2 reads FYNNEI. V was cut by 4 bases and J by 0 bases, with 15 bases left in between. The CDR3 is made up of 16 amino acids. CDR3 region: CASSGIGGAMNTEAFF. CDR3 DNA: TGTGCCAGCAGTGGTATTGGGGGGGCAATGAACACTGAAGCTTTCTTT.

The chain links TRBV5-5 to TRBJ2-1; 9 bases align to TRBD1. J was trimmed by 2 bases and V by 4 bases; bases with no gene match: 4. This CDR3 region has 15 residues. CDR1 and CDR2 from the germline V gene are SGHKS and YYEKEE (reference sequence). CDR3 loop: CASSVDRGPYNEQFF. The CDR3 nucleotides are TGTGCCAGCAGCGTGGACAGGGGACCCTACAATGAGCAGTTCTTC. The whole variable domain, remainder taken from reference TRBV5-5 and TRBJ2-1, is DAGVTQSPTHLIKTRGQQVTLRCSPISGHKSVSWYQQVLGQGPQFIFQYYEKEERGRGNFPDRFSARQFPNYSSELNVNALLLGDSALYLCASSVDRGPYNEQFFGPGTRLTVL.

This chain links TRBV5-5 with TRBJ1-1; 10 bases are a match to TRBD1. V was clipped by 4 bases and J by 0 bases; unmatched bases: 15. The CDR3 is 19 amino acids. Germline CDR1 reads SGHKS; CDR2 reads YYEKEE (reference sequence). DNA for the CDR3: TGTGCCAGCAGCGGCCGATTTGACAGGGGGCTTAACATGAACACTGAAGCTTTCTTT. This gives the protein CASSGRFDRGLNMNTEAFF. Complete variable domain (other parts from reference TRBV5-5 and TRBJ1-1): DAGVTQSPTHLIKTRGQQVTLRCSPISGHKSVSWYQQVLGQGPQFIFQYYEKEERGRGNFPDRFSARQFPNYSSELNVNALLLGDSALYLCASSGRFDRGLNMNTEAFFGQGTRLTVV.

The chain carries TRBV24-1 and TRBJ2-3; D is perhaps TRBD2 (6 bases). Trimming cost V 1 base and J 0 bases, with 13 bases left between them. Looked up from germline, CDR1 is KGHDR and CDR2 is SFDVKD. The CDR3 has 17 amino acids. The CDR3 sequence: CATSDLGAGKSTDTQYF. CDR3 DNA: TGTGCCACCAGTGATTTAGGAGCGGGCAAGAGCACAGATACGCAGTATTTT.

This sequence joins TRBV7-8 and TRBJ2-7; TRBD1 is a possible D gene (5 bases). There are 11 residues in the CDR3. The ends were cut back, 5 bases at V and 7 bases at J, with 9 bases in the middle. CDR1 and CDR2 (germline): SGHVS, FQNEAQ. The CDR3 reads CASSLRTEQYF. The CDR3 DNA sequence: TGTGCCAGCAGCCTTCGGACAGAGCAGTACTTC.

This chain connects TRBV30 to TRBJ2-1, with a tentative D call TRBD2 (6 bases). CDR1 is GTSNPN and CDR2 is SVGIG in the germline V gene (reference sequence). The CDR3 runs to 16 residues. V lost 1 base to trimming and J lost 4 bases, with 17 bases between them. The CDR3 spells CAWSAPRRVRYNEQFF. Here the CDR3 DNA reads TGTGCCTGGAGTGCCCCGAGGAGGGTTAGGTACAATGAGCAGTTCTTC.

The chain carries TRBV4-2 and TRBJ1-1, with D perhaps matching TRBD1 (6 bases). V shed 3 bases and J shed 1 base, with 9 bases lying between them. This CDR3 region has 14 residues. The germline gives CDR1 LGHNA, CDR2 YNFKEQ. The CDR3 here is CASSQQTGNTEAFF. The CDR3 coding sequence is TGTGCCAGCAGCCAGCAGACAGGGAACACTGAAGCTTTCTTT.

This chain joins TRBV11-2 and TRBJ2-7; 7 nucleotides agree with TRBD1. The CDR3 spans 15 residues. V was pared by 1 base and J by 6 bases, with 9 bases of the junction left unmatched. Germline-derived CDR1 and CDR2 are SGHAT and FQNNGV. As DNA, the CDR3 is TGTGCCAGCAGCTTAGCGTTCCGGGACAGCGGCGAGCAGTACTTC. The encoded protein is CASSLAFRDSGEQYF. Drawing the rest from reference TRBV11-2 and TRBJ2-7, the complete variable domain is EAGVAQSPRYKIIEKRQSVAFWCNPISGHATLYWYQQILGQGPKLLIQFQNNGVVDDSQLPKDRFSAERLKGVDSTLKIQPAKLEDSAVYLCASSLAFRDSGEQYFGPGTRLTVT.

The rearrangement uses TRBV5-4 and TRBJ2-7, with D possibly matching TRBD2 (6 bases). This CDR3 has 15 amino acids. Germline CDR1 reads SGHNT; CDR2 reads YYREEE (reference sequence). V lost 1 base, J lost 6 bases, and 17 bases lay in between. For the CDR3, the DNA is TGTGCCAGCAGCTTGCAAAGGAGGGCAGGAGGCGAGCAGTACTTC. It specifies CASSLQRRAGGEQYF.

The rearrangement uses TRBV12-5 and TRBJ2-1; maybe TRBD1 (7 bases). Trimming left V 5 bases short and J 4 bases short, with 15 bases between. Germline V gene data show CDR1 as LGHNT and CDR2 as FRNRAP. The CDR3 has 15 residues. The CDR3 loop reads CASGPGGTEYNEQFF. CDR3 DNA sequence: TGTGCTAGTGGTCCCGGAGGGACAGAATACAATGAGCAGTTCTTC.

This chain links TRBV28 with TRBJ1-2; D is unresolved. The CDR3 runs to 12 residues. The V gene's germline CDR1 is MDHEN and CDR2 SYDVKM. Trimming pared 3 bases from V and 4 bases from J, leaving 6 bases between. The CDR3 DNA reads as TGTGCCAGCAGTTTCCCCGCCTATGGCTACACCTTC. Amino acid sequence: CASSFPAYGYTF.

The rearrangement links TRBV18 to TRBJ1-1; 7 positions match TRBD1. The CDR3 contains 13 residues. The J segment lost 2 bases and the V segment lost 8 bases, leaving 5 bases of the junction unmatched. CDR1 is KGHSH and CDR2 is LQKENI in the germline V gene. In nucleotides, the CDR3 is TGTGCCAGCACCGGGACAGAAAACACTGAAGCTTTCTTT. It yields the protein CASTGTENTEAFF.

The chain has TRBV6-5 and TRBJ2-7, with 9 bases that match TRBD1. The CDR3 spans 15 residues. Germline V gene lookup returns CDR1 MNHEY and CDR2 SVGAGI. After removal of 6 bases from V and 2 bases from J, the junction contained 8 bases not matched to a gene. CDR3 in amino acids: CASRSDRGWAYEQYF. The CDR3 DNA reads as TGTGCCAGCAGATCGGACAGGGGATGGGCCTACGAGCAGTACTTC.

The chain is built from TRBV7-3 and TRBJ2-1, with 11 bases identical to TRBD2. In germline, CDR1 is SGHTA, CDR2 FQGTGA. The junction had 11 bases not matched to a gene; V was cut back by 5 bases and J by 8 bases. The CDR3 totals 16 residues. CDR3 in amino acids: CASSPTTSGISYEQFF. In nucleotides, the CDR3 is TGTGCCAGCAGCCCGACGACTAGCGGGATCAGCTATGAGCAGTTCTTC.

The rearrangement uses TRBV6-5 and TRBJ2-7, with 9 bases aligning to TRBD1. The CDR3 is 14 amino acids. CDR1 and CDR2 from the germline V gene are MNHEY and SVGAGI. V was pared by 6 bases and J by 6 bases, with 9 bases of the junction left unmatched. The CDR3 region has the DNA TGTGCCAGCAGCCCCACGGACAGGGGCTCCGAGCAGTACTTC. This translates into CASSPTDRGSEQYF.

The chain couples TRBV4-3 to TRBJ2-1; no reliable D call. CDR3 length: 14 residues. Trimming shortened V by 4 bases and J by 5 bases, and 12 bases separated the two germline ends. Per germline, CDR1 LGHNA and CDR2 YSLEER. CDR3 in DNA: TGCGCCAGCAGCCCCCGACGAGGAAACAATGAGCAGTTCTTC. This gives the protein CASSPRRGNNEQFF.

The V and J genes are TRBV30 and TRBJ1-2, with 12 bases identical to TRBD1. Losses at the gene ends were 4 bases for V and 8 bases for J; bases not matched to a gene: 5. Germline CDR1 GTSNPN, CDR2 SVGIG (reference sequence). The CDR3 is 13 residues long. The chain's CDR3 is CAWMGTGGWGYTF. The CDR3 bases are TGTGCCTGGATGGGGACAGGGGGCTGGGGCTACACCTTC.

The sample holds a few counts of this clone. The CDR3 sequence is CASSPGTGGSQPQHF. CDR3 DNA sequence: TGTGCCAGCTCACCAGGCACAGGGGGATCTCAGCCCCAGCATTTT. This chain joins TRBV18 and TRBJ1-5; 8 nucleotides align to TRBD1. Per germline, CDR1 KGHSH and CDR2 LQKENI. This CDR3 is built from 15 residues. Germline trimming cut 2 bases from V and 6 bases from J; bases unmatched to any gene: 6.

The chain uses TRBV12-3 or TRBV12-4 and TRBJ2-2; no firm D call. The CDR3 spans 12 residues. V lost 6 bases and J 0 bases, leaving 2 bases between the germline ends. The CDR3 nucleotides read TGTGCCAGCAGGTCGAACACCGGGGAGCTGTTTTTT. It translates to CASRSNTGELFF.

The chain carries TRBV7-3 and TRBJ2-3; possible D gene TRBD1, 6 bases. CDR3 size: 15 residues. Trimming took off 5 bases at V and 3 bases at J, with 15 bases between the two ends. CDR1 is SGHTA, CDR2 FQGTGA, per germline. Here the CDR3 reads CASSRTGIRTDTQYF. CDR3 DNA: TGTGCCAGCAGCCGCACAGGGATCCGAACAGATACGCAGTATTTT.